This TCR beta chain was sequenced in a study of T cells after yellow fever vaccination. This clonotype was picked up many times. TCRdb recomputed calls from the 5' RACE reads with MiXCR, one row per CDR3 protein. Found here are 450,000 to 650,000 distinct CDR3 sequences, approximately 12% of them singletons; the top ten hold more than 12%. The V and J ends lost 1 base and 1 base respectively, with 5 bases between them. This CDR3 spans 13 amino acids. Germline lookup yields CDR1 SGHRS and CDR2 YFSETQ. The sequences come from PBMCs, collected on the day of the yellow fever booster vaccination. This TCR came from a man aged 25-45 years who received the YFV17D yellow fever vaccine. The chain carries TRBV5-1 and TRBJ1-1; no clear D gene. The CDR3 sequence: CASSLTQNTEAFF. The CDR3 DNA reads as TGCGCCAGCAGCTTGACCCAGAACACTGAAGCTTTCTTT.